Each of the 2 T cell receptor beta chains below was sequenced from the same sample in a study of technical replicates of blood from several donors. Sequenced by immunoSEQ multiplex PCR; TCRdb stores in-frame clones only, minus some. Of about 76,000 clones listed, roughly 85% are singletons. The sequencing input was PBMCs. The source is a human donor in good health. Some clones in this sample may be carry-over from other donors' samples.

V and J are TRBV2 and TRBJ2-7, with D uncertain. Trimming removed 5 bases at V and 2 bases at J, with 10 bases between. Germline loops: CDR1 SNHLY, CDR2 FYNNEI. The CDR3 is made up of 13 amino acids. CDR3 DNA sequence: TGTGCCAGCAGTCCTAGTAGAGCCTACGAGCAGTACTTC. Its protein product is CASSPSRAYEQYF.

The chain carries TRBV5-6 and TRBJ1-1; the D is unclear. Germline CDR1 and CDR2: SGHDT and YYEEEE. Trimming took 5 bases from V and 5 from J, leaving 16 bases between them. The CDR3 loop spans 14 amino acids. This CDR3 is CASRQTGRRTEAFF. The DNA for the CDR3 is TGTGCCAGCAGACAGACCGGCCGGAGGACTGAAGCTTTCTTT.